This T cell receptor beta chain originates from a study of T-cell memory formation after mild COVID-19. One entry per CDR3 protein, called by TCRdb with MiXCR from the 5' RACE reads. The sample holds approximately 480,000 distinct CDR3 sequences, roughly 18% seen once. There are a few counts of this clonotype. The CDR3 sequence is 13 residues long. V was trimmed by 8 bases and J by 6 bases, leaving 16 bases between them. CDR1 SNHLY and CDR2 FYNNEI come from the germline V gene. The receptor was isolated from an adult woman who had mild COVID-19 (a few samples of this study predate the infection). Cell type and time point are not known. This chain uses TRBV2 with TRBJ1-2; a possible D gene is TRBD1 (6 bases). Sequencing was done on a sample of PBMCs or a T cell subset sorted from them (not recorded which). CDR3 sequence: CASLMGGQDGYTF. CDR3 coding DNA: TGTGCCAGCCTGATGGGGGGGCAGGATGGCTACACCTTC.